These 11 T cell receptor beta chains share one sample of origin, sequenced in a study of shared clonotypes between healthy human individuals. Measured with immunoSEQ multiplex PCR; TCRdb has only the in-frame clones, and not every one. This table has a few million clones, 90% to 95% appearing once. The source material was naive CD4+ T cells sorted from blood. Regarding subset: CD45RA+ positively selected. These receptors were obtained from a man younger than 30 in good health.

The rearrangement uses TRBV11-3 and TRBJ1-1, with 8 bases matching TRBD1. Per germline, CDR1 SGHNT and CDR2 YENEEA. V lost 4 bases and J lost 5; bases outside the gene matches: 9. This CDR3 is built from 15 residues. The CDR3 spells CASSWRRQGRTEAFF. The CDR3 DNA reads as TGTGCCAGCAGCTGGAGACGACAGGGGAGGACTGAAGCTTTCTTT.

CDR3 region: CASSLDGQKQYF. CDR3 DNA sequence: TGCGCCAGCAGCTTGGACGGCCAGAAGCAGTACTTC. The chain links TRBV5-1 to TRBJ2-7; no reliable D call. The V and J ends lost 0 bases and 8 bases respectively, with 9 bases between them. CDR1 is SGHRS and CDR2 is YFSETQ in the germline V gene. The CDR3 length is 12 residues.

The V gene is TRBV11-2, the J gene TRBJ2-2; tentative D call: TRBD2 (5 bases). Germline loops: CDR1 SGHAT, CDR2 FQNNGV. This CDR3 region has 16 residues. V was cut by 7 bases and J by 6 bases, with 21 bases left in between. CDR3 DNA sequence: TGTGCCAGCATCCTAATCTCCCAGGTGGAGGCCGGGGAGCTGTTTTTT. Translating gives CASILISQVEAGELFF.

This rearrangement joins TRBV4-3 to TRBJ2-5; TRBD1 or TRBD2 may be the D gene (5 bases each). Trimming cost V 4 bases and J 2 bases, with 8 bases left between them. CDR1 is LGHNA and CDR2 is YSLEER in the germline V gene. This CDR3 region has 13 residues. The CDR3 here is CASSLGPQETQYF. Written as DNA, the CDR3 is TGCGCCAGCAGCCTGGGACCTCAAGAGACCCAGTACTTC.

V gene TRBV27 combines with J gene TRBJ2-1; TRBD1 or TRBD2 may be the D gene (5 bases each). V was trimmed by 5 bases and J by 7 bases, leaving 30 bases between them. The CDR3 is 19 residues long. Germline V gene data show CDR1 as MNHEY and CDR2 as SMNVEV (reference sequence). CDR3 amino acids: CASSAYQGASRRQGNEQFF. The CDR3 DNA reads TGTGCCAGCAGTGCGTACCAAGGGGCTAGTCGGAGGCAAGGTAATGAGCAGTTCTTC.

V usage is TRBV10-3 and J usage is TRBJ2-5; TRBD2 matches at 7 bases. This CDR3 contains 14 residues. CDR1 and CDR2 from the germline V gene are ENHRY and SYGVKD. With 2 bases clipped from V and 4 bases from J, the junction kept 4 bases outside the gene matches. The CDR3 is CAISENAGVETQYF. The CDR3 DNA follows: TGTGCCATCAGTGAGAATGCGGGAGTAGAGACCCAGTACTTC.

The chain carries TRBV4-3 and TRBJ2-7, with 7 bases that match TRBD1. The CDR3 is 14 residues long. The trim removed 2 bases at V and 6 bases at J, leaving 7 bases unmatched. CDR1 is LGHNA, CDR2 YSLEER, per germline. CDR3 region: CASSQRAQGVEQYF. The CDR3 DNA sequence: TGCGCCAGCAGCCAAAGGGCGCAGGGGGTCGAGCAGTACTTC.

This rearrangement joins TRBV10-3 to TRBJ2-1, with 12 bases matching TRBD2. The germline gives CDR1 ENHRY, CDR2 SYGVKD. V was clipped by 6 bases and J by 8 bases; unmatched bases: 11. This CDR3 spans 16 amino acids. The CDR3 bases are TGTGCCATCAGGACCCTAGCGGGGGGGTCTAACGATGAGCAGTTCTTC. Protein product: CAIRTLAGGSNDEQFF.

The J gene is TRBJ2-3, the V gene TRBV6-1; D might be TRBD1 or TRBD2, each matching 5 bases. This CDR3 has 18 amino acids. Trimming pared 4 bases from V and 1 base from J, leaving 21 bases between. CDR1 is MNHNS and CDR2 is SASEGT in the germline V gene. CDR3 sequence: CASSVLPGPRMGTDTQYF. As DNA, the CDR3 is TGTGCCAGCAGTGTCCTCCCGGGACCCCGAATGGGCACAGATACGCAGTATTTT.

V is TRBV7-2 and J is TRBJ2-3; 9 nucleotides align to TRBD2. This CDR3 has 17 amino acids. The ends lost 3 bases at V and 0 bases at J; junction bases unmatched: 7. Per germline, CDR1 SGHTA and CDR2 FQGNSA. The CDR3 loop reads CASSLASGAPSTDTQYF. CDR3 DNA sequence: TGTGCCAGCAGCTTGGCTAGCGGGGCCCCTAGCACAGATACGCAGTATTTT.

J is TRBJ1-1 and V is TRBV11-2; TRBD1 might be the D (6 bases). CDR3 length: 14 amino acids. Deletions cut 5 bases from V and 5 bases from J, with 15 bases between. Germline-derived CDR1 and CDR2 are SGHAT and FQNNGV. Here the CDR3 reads CASSTQGLRTEAFF. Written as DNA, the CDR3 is TGTGCCAGCAGCACACAGGGATTGAGGACTGAAGCTTTCTTT.